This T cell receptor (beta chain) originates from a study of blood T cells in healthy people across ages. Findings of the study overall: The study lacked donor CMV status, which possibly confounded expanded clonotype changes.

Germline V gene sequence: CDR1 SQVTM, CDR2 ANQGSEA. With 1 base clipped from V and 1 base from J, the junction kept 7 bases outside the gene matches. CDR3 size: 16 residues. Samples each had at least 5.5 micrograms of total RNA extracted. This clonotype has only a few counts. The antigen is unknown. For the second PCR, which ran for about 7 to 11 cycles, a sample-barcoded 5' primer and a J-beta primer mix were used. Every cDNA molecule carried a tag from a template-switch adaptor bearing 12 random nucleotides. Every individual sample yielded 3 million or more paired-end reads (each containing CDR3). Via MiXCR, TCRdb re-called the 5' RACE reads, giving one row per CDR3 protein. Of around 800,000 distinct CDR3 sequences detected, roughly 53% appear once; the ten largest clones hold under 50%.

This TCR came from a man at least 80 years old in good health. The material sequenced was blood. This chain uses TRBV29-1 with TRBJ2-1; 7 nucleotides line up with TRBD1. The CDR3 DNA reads TGCAGCGTTGAAGGACACCGGGACAGTTCCTACAATGAGCAGTTCTTC. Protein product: CSVEGHRDSSYNEQFF.